There are a few counts of the clone carrying this T cell receptor beta chain. Given a much more abundant clone one base away, this may be a read error. How the authors handled the data: How many nucleated cells were present was estimated from reference gene primer amplification. Assay: immunoSEQ multiplex PCR; the TCRdb copy retains only in-frame clones and omits some. The V and J calls and clone size were taken over from that table, and D and trimming were inferred from the DNA. The table has roughly 250,000 clones, around 84% seen once. Germline V gene sequence: CDR1 SNHLY, CDR2 FYNNEI. This CDR3 has 14 residues. These data come from a study of blood T cell repertoires in COVID-19. At the level of the study: The United States, Italy and Spain provided the acute and convalescent COVID-19 samples. T cells, B-cell-depleted T cells, or PBMCs supplied cDNA or gDNA.

Material for sequencing was peripheral blood. The V and J genes are TRBV2 and TRBJ2-7; perhaps TRBD2 as D (6 bases). The sequence was obtained from a man aged 35 to 55 with acute or convalescent COVID-19. The CDR3 DNA reads as TGTGGCAGCAACGAGGCGGGGCCTACCTACGAGCAGTACTTC. This encodes CGSNEAGPTYEQYF.